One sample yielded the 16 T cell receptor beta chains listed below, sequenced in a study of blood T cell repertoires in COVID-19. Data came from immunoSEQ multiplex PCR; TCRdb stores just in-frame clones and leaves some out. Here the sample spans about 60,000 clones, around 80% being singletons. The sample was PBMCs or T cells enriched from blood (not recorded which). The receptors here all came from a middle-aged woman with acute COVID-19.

The CDR3 is CASSGTGVNQPQHF. The CDR3 nucleotides read TGTGCCAGCAGCGGGACAGGGGTTAATCAGCCCCAGCATTTT. The chain is built from TRBV5-5 and TRBJ1-5, with 10 nucleotides matching TRBD1. The CDR3 runs to 14 residues. Germline assignment: CDR1 SGHKS and CDR2 YYEKEE (reference sequence). The V and J ends lost 4 bases and 4 bases, in that order; junction bases with no gene match: 2.

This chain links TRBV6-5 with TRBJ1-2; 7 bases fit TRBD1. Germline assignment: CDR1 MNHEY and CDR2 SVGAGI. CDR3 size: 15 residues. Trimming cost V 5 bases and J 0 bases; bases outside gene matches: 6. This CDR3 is CASSLTGLANYGYTF. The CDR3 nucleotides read TGTGCCAGCAGTCTGACAGGGCTAGCTAACTATGGCTACACCTTC.

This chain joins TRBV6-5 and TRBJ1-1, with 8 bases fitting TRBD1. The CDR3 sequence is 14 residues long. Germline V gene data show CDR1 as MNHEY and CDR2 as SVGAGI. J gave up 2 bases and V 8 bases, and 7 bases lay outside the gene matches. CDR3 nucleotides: TGTGCCAGCGATAATTCAGGGGGCAACACTGAAGCTTTCTTT. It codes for CASDNSGGNTEAFF.

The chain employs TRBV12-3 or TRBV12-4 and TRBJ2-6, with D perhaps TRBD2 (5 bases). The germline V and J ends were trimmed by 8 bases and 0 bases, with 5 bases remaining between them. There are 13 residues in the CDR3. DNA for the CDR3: TGTGCCAGCGGACTCTCTGGGGCCAACGTCCTGACTTTC. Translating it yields CASGLSGANVLTF.

CDR3 residues: CASSIRRGHTGELFF. In nucleotides, the CDR3 is TGTGCCAGCAGCATACGCAGGGGGCACACCGGGGAGCTGTTTTTT. V and J are TRBV7-2 and TRBJ2-2; 8 nucleotides align to TRBD1. The V segment lost 5 bases and the J segment 3 bases; nucleotides outside the gene matches: 5. CDR1 is SGHTA and CDR2 is FQGNSA in the germline V gene. This CDR3 has 15 amino acids.

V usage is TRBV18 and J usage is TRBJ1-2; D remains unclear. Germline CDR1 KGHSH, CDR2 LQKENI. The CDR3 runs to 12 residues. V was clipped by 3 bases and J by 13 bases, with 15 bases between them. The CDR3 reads CASSPSEEVGTF. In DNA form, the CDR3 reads TGTGCCAGCTCACCCTCCGAGGAGGTAGGCACCTTC.

This chain's CDR3 is CSVEAVVGETQYF. The CDR3 DNA sequence: TGCAGCGTGGAGGCGGTGGTGGGAGAGACCCAGTACTTC. The chain recombines TRBV29-1 with TRBJ2-5; the D gene is possibly TRBD2 (5 bases). From germline, CDR1 is SQVTM and CDR2 ANQGSEA. Trimming left V 6 bases short and J 4 bases short, with 15 bases between. The CDR3 is 13 residues long.

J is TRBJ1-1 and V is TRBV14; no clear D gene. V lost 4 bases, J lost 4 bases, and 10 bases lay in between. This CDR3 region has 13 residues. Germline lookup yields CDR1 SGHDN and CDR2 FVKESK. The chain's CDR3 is CASSPLPSTEAFF. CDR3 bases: TGTGCCAGCAGCCCCCTCCCGAGCACTGAAGCTTTCTTT.

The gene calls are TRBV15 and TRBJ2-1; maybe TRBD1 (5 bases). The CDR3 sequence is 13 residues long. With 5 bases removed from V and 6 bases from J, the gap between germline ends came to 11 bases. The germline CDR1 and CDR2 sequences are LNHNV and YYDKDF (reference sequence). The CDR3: CATSVSQGNEQFF. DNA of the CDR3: TGTGCCACCAGCGTAAGCCAGGGCAATGAGCAGTTCTTC.

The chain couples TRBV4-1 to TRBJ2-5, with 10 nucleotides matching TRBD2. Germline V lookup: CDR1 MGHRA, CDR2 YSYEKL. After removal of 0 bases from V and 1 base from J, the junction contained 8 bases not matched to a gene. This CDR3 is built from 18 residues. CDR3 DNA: TGCGCCAGCAGCCAAGAATTTGGTAGCGGGAGGTCCCAAGAGACCCAGTACTTC. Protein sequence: CASSQEFGSGRSQETQYF.

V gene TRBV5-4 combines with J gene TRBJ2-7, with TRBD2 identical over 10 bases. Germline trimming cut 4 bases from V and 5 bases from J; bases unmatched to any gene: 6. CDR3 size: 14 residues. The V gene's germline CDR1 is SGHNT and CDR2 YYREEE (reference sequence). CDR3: CASSDASGGNEQYF. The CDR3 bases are TGTGCCAGCAGCGATGCTAGCGGGGGAAACGAGCAGTACTTC.

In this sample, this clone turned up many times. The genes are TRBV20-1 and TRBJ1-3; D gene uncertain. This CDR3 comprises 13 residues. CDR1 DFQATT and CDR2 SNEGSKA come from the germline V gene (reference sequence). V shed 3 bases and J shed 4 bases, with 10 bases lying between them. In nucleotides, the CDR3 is TGCAGTGCTAGTGCAGGTCTCGGAAACACCATATATTTT. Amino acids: CSASAGLGNTIYF.

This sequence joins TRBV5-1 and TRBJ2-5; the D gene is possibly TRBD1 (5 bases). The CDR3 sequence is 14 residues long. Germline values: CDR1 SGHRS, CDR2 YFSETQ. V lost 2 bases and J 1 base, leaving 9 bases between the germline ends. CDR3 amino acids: CASSFVGVQETQYF. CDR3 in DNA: TGCGCCAGCAGCTTCGTAGGGGTCCAAGAGACCCAGTACTTC. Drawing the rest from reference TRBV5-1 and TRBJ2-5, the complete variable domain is KAGVTQTPRYLIKTRGQQVTLSCSPISGHRSVSWYQQTPGQGLQFLFEYFSETQRNKGNFPGRFSGRQFSNSRSEMNVSTLELGDSALYLCASSFVGVQETQYFGPGTRLLVL.

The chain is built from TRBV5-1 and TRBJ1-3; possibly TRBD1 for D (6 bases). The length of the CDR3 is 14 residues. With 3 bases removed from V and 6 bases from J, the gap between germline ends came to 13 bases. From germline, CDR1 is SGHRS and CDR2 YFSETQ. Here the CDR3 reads CASSWGPGENTIYF. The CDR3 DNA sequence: TGCGCCAGCAGCTGGGGGCCAGGGGAAAACACCATATATTTT.

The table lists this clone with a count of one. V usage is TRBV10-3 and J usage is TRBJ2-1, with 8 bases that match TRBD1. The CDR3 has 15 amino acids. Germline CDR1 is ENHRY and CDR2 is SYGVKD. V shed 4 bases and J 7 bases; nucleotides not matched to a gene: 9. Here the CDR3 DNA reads TGTGCCATCAGTGGGGACAGGCGTGGTGGGAATGAGCAGTTCTTC. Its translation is CAISGDRRGGNEQFF.

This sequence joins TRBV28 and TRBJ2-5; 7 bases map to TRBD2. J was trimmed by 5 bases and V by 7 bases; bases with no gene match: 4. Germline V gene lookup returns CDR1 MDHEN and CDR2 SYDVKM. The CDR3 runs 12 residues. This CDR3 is CASTPGGETQYF. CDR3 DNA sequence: TGTGCCAGCACCCCCGGGGGGGAGACCCAGTACTTC.